The TCR beta chain described here comes from a study of T cell repertoires in cytomegalovirus infection. Comment on this clonotype: The antigen is not known.

With V trimmed by 5 bases and J by 0 bases, 11 bases remained unmatched. The CDR3 loop spans 18 amino acids. The germline V gene has CDR1 MNHEY and CDR2 SVGAGI. Study-wide findings and caveats: Of the TCR beta families, the public ones yielded a cumulative frequency that identified carriers of CMV plus the relevant HLA.

TCRdb reprocessed the reads with MiXCR, giving one entry per CDR3 protein. This table holds approximately 590,000 distinct CDR3 sequences, about 40% found once. The sample was cultured PBMCs, taken from culture after CMV antigen stimulation. The TCR originated in a human donor in good health (CMV status not recorded). Some clones in this sample may be carry-over from other donors' samples. The chain has TRBV6-5 and TRBJ2-2; 8 nucleotides match TRBD1. CDR3 in DNA: TGTGCCAGCAGTCCTAGGACAGGGAGTTCTCCGAACACCGGGGAGCTGTTTTTT. Translated, it gives CASSPRTGSSPNTGELFF.